This T cell receptor (beta chain) was found in a study of lymphopenia after photon versus proton radiotherapy. Notes on the study in general: Better survival with proton therapy was suggested as possible, not demonstrated.

The CDR3 is 16 amino acids. The germline gives CDR1 SEHNR, CDR2 FQNEAQ (reference sequence). The V segment lost 7 bases and the J segment 7 bases; nucleotides outside the gene matches: 16. Repertoires were generated with immunoSEQ multiplex PCR, while TCRdb's copy carries only in-frame clones and drops some. The table records 150,000 to 200,000 clones, roughly nine tenths of them present only once. As regards this clone: The antigen remains undetermined.

The receptor's source is a man in his fifties or sixties with gastric cancer. V gene TRBV7-9 combines with J gene TRBJ2-1; 7 nucleotides match TRBD2. Source: peripheral blood, taken from a patient treated with photon-based radiotherapy. CDR3 bases: TGTGCCAGCACGCGATGGGACGGGCGGGAGATTAATGAGCAGTTCTTC. Translating gives CASTRWDGREINEQFF.